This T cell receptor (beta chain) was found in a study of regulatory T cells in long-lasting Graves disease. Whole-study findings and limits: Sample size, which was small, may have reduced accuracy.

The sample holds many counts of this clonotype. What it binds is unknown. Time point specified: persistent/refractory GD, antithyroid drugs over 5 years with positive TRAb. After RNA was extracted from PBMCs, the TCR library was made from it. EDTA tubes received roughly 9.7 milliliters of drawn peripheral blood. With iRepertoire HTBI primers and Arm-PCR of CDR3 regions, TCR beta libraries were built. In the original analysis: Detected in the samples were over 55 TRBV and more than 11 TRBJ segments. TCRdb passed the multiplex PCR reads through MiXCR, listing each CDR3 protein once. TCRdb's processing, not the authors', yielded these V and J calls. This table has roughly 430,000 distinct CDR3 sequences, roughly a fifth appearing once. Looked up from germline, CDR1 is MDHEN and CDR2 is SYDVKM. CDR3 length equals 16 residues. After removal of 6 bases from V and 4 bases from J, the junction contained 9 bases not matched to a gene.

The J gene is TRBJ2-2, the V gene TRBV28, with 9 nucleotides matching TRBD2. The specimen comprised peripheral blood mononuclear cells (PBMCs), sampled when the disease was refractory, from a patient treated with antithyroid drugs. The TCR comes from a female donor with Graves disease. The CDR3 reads CASSPLSGSGTGELFF. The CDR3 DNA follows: TGTGCCAGCAGCCCCCTTAGCGGGAGCGGCACCGGGGAGCTGTTTTTT. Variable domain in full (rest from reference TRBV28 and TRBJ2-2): DVKVTQSSRYLVKRTGEKVFLECVQDMDHENMFWYRQDPGLGLRLIYFSYDVKMKEKGDIPEGYSVSREKKERFSLILESASTNQTSMYLCASSPLSGSGTGELFFGEGSRLTVL.